This T cell receptor (beta chain) was observed in a study of cytotoxic CD8 clonotypes in ibrutinib-treated CLL (dated by TCRdb to the early 2020s). About the full investigation: The cohort had about ten relapsed/refractory and 15 treatment-naive patients; approximately 18 were IGHV unmutated. Partial responses were observed in roughly 24 patients and complete responses in 2; after a median follow-up of 68 months, remission was maintained in approximately 14 patients and progression was observed in around twelve. Samples at response were collected after a median of about twelve months of treatment, with a range of roughly 6 to 40 months. Samples averaged roughly 260,000 productive templates and about 94,000 productive rearrangements. Longitudinal samples were obtainable from about 30% of the roughly 90 participants in the trial. Cryopreserved peripheral blood mononuclear cells were collected at three points: before therapy, at response, and at either sustained remission or disease progression. Every remission and progressive disease sample was obtained while ibrutinib was still being received by the patients.

Each clonotype received, on average, about 9.7x coverage in deep resolution sequencing performed on a MiSeq, where the target depth lay between 1 in 1 million and 1 in 200,000 T cells. The immunoSEQ hsTCRB Kit was used to generate TCR beta libraries. The study's processing was this. ImmunoSEQ Data Assistant and ImmunoSEQ Analyzer were used for data analysis, and V, D and J genes were assigned according to IMGT definitions. Clonality, which ranges from 0 to 1, was calculated as one minus the normalized Shannon entropy of productive rearrangement frequencies. Only overrepresented clonotypes making up at least 0.05% of each patient's repertoire were included in the public clonotype analysis. Some 14 age-matched healthy donor repertoires from immuneACCESS served as clonality controls. Not all clones reach the TCRdb copy of this immuneACCESS table, which keeps in-frame sequences only. Checked studies attribute under half of the gap to unresolved V genes and leave the rest unexplained. Clonal size and the V and J genes are those of that table, whereas D and trimming came from the DNA. The sample profile shows some 120,000 clones; around 80% of them were found once. Approximately 3.5% of the sample rests with the top ten.

V and J are truncated by 0 bases and 3 bases respectively, leaving an intervening sequence of 4 bases. The CDR1 and CDR2 encoded by the germline V gene are SGHRS and YFSETQ. The CDR3 runs 12 amino acids, cysteine and phenylalanine included. Only the CDR3 part of the read is kept: 36 bases, read in frame from the first base. What the research found in general, with its limitations: At baseline, clonality was higher than in age-matched healthy donors and showed a strong correlation with circulating CD8+ T-cell counts. Lymph node repertoires were not examined, and the timing of sampling was not matched between patients in sustained remission and those whose disease progressed. Public clonotypes were rare and either contracted or stayed stable during treatment, and the rise in clonality at ibrutinib response reflected the expansion of private clonotypes. Clonality rose at ibrutinib response, remained stable during sustained remission, and dropped back toward baseline at progression.

Explained via the paper, the time point label denotes: approximately 25 months on ibrutinib. For TCR beta library preparation, around 2.2 micrograms of genomic DNA was extracted from cryopreserved PBMCs. Longitudinal blood samples from CLL patients on ibrutinib monotherapy underwent high-throughput TCR beta sequencing. The patients were enrolled in a single-center, open-label phase 2 trial of ibrutinib monotherapy. Worth noting for this clone: It lacks a known antigen. No clone much larger than this one lies a single base away; base qualities are absent.

Source: PBMCs, taken after 24 months of ibrutinib treatment. In this chain, TRBV5-1 is recombined with TRBJ2-7; the D gene remains uncertain. The TCR comes from a human donor with chronic lymphocytic leukemia. CDR3 protein: CASSLDRYEQYF. The nucleotide sequence reads as follows: TGCGCCAGCAGCTTGGACCGCTACGAGCAGTACTTC.